One and the same sample provided the 18 T cell receptor beta chains below, sequenced in a study of OX40 agonist ivuxolimab in advanced cancers. Libraries were built with the immunoSEQ multiplex PCR assay. TCRdb took over this immuneACCESS table, retaining in-frame rearrangements with V and J assigned. Such tables are incomplete; in checked studies, under half of the missing clones stem from an unresolved V gene, and the remainder is unexplained. A total of 70,000 or so clones appear in this sample, roughly nine tenths of them only once. The ten most abundant clones make up about 14% of the sample. The source material was CD4+ or CD8+ T cells sorted from blood, sampled in a trial of the OX40 agonist ivuxolimab. These receptor sequences come from an adult with an advanced solid tumor such as melanoma, head and neck, liver or kidney cancer.

Of note for this clone: The same CDR3 is also encoded by other DNA sequences in this sample. The rearrangement joins TRBV5-1 to TRBJ2-7, with D perhaps TRBD2 (6 bases). The V gene's germline CDR1 is SGHRS and CDR2 YFSETQ. V lost 3 bases and J 4 bases, leaving 14 bases between the germline ends. The CDR3 has 14 amino acids. CDR3 sequence reads: CASSSGGDWYEQYF. In nucleotides, the CDR3 is TGCGCCAGCAGCTCCGGAGGGGACTGGTACGAGCAGTACTTC.

The J gene is TRBJ1-5, the V gene TRBV7-9; tentatively, D is TRBD1 (5 bases). The CDR3 is made up of 15 amino acids. CDR1 SEHNR and CDR2 FQNEAQ come from the germline V gene (reference sequence). Trimming removed 2 bases from V and 3 bases from J, with 11 bases in between. CDR3 DNA sequence: TGTGCCAGCAGCTTACATGCAGGGAACAATCAGCCCCAGCATTTT. Protein sequence: CASSLHAGNNQPQHF.

The V and J genes are TRBV6-5 and TRBJ2-7, with a weak D call TRBD2 (6 bases). V lost 0 bases, J lost 2 bases, and 14 bases lay in between. Germline CDR1 and CDR2: MNHEY and SVGAGI. The CDR3 contains 16 residues. Here the CDR3 reads CASSYSSGEATYEQYF. The CDR3 DNA sequence: TGTGCCAGCAGTTACTCTTCCGGGGAGGCAACCTACGAGCAGTACTTC.

This chain joins TRBV10-1 and TRBJ2-2; D may be TRBD1 or TRBD2 (5 bases each). The V gene lost 6 bases and the J gene lost 0 bases, with 5 bases spanning the gap. This CDR3 has 13 amino acids. In germline, CDR1 is WNHNN, CDR2 SYGVQD (reference sequence). The CDR3 reads CASRGANTGELFF. The DNA of the CDR3 is TGCGCCAGCAGGGGGGCGAACACCGGGGAGCTGTTTTTT.

The chain's CDR3 is CASSARGQYTDTQYF. The DNA for the CDR3 is TGTGCCAGCAGCGCCCGGGGACAGTACACAGATACGCAGTATTTT. The rearrangement uses TRBV9 and TRBJ2-3; TRBD1 aligns across 7 bases. This CDR3 region has 15 residues. Germline loops: CDR1 SGDLS, CDR2 YYNGEE. J gave up 2 bases and V 3 bases, and 6 bases lay outside the gene matches. The entire variable domain, with the rest obtained from reference TRBV9 and TRBJ2-3, is as follows: DSGVTQTPKHLITATGQRVTLRCSPRSGDLSVYWYQQSLDQGLQFLIQYYNGEERAKGNILERFSAQQFPDLHSELNLSSLELGDSALYFCASSARGQYTDTQYFGPGTRLTVL.

The chain combines TRBV13 with TRBJ2-4; 14 bases line up with TRBD2. The germline CDR1 and CDR2 sequences are PRHDT and FYEKMQ (reference sequence). The CDR3 is 16 amino acids. The junction had 7 bases not matched to a gene; V was cut back by 5 bases and J by 7 bases. The CDR3 spells CASSPGLAGVGNIQYF. Written as DNA, the CDR3 is TGTGCCAGCAGCCCGGGACTAGCGGGAGTCGGTAACATTCAGTACTTC.

V and J are TRBV28 and TRBJ1-4, with D maybe TRBD1 (5 bases). CDR3 length: 16 amino acids. V dropped 1 base and J dropped 6 bases, with 15 bases sitting between them. The germline V gene encodes CDR1 MDHEN and CDR2 SYDVKM. DNA of the CDR3: TGTGCCAGCAGTTTATTCTGGGGGGGAATGGATGAAAAACTGTTTTTT. This codes for CASSLFWGGMDEKLFF.

The chain recombines TRBV6-1 with TRBJ2-7; TRBD1 aligns across 9 bases. CDR3 length: 15 residues. V dropped 7 bases and J dropped 3; count of bases not matched to a gene: 10. In germline, CDR1 is MNHNS, CDR2 SASEGT. CDR3 residues: CASKITRDRVYEQYF. The DNA for the CDR3 is TGTGCCAGCAAAATCACTCGGGACAGGGTCTACGAGCAGTACTTC.

The count of this clone is one. The V gene is TRBV7-9, the J gene TRBJ2-7, with 9 bases fitting TRBD1. With V trimmed by 5 bases and J by 5 bases, 7 bases remained unmatched. CDR1 is SEHNR, CDR2 FQNEAQ, per germline (reference sequence). The CDR3 covers 14 residues. The DNA of the CDR3 is TGTGCCAGCAGCCCCGGGACAGGGAGGGACGAGCAGTACTTC. It encodes CASSPGTGRDEQYF.

This chain uses TRBV9 with TRBJ2-2; 7 bases are a match to TRBD2. J gave up 5 bases and V 0 bases, and 7 bases lay outside the gene matches. The CDR3 is made up of 16 amino acids. CDR1 SGDLS and CDR2 YYNGEE come from the germline V gene. The CDR3 region has the DNA TGTGCCAGCAGCGTAGGGGTTAGCGGGTTAACCGGGGAGCTGTTTTTT. This encodes CASSVGVSGLTGELFF. Based on the CDR3 plus reference TRBV9 and TRBJ2-2, the full variable domain is DSGVTQTPKHLITATGQRVTLRCSPRSGDLSVYWYQQSLDQGLQFLIQYYNGEERAKGNILERFSAQQFPDLHSELNLSSLELGDSALYFCASSVGVSGLTGELFFGEGSRLTVL.

The chain joins TRBV21-1 to TRBJ2-5; the D segment call TRBD1 is taken from the table without a DNA check. TRBV21-1 is assigned pseudogene status. The CDR3 loop spans 19 amino acids. For the CDR3, the DNA is TGTGCCAGCAGCTCCCGTTGGGACAGGGGGCCTCATAACCAAGAGACCCAGTACTTC. As protein: CASSSRWDRGPHNQETQYF.

The chain is built from TRBV28 and TRBJ2-3; the D is unclear. Germline V gene lookup returns CDR1 MDHEN and CDR2 SYDVKM. The length of the CDR3 is 14 residues. Trimming left V 3 bases short and J 1 base short, with 8 bases between. The CDR3, as DNA: TGTGCCAGCAGTTTGCCCGGCCGCACAGATACGCAGTATTTT. It codes for CASSLPGRTDTQYF.

This sequence joins TRBV7-6 and TRBJ2-5; D is possibly TRBD2 (7 bases). The CDR3 contains 16 residues. Germline V lookup: CDR1 SGHVS, CDR2 FNYEAQ. Trimming stripped 5 bases from V and 5 bases from J, with 21 bases between. CDR3 nucleotides: TGTGCCAGCAGCCTGCAGTCCCGGGGGGCATGGGAGACCCAGTACTTC. It is translated as CASSLQSRGAWETQYF.

This clone was found once. V gene TRBV30 combines with J gene TRBJ2-1, with TRBD2 identical over 8 bases. CDR1 is GTSNPN and CDR2 is SVGIG in the germline V gene (reference sequence). This CDR3 is 15 amino acids long. J was trimmed by 6 bases and V by 3 bases; bases with no gene match: 10. The CDR3 reads CAWRELPGTSNEQFF. The CDR3 nucleotides read TGTGCCTGGAGGGAACTGCCGGGGACTAGCAATGAGCAGTTCTTC.

V and J are TRBV2 and TRBJ2-1; TRBD1 matches at 8 bases. CDR1 and CDR2 from the germline V gene are SNHLY and FYNNEI. V was pared by 7 bases and J by 2 bases, with 4 bases of the junction left unmatched. The CDR3 consists of 14 residues. In nucleotides, the CDR3 is TGTGCCAGCACGGACAGGGACCCCTACAATGAGCAGTTCTTC. This codes for CASTDRDPYNEQFF.

This rearrangement joins TRBV7-3 to TRBJ2-2; D may be TRBD2 (6 bases). Germline CDR1 is SGHTA and CDR2 is FQGTGA. The CDR3 is 16 amino acids. Deletions cut 5 bases from V and 0 bases from J, with 13 bases between. CDR3 DNA sequence: TGTGCCAGCAGCACAAGCGGACTAACGAACACCGGGGAGCTGTTTTTT. Translation gives CASSTSGLTNTGELFF.

The rearrangement uses TRBV5-5 and TRBJ1-1; possibly TRBD1 for D (6 bases). The CDR3 length is 17 residues. V dropped 1 base and J dropped 3 bases, with 19 bases sitting between them. Per germline, CDR1 SGHKS and CDR2 YYEKEE (reference sequence). The CDR3 nucleotides are TGTGCCAGCAGCTTGTGGGGTAGTTCGGGGGCGGACACTGAAGCTTTCTTT. Protein: CASSLWGSSGADTEAFF.

The rearrangement uses TRBV11-2 and TRBJ2-7, with D perhaps matching TRBD1 (6 bases). The germline gives CDR1 SGHAT, CDR2 FQNNGV. The V gene lost 5 bases and the J gene lost 3 bases, with 26 bases spanning the gap. The CDR3 length is 18 residues. The CDR3: CASSATGLGSFWGYEQYF. CDR3 nucleotide sequence: TGTGCCAGCAGCGCCACAGGGCTGGGCTCTTTCTGGGGCTACGAGCAGTACTTC.